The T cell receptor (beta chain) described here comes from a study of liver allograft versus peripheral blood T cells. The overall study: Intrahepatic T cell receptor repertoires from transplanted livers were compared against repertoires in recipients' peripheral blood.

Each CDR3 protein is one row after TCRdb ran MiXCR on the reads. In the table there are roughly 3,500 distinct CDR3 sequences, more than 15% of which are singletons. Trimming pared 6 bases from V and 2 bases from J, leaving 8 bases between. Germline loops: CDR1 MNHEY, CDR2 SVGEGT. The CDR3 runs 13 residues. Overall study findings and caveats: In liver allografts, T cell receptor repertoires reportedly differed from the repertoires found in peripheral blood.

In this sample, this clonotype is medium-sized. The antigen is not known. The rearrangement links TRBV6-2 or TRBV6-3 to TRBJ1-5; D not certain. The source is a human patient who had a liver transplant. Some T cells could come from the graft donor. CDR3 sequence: CASRPGGNQPQHF. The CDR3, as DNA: TGTGCCAGCAGACCGGGAGGCAATCAGCCCCAGCATTTT.